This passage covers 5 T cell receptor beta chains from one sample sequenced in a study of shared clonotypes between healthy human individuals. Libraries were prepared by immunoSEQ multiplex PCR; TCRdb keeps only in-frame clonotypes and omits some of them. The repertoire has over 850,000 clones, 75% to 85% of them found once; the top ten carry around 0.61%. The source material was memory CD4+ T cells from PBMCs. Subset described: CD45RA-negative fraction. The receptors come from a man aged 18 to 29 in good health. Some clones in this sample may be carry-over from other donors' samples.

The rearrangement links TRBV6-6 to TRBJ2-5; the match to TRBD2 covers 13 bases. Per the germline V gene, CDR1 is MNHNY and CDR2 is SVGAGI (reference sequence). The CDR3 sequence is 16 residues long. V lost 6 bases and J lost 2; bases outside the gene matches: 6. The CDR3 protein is CASSRTSGRQQETQYF. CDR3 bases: TGTGCCAGCAGCAGGACTAGCGGGAGACAACAAGAGACCCAGTACTTC.

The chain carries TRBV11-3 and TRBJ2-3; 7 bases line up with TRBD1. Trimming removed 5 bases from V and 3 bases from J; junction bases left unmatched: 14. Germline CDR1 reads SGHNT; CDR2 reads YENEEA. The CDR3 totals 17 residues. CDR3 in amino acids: CASSLGHEGAGTDTQYF. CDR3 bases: TGTGCCAGCAGCCTAGGACACGAGGGGGCAGGGACAGATACGCAGTATTTT.

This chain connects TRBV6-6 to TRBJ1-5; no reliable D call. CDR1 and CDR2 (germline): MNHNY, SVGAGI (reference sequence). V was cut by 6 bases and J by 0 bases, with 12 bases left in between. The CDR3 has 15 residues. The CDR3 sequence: CASRAPSNSNQPQHF. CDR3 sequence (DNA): TGTGCCAGCAGAGCTCCAAGCAATAGCAATCAGCCCCAGCATTTT.

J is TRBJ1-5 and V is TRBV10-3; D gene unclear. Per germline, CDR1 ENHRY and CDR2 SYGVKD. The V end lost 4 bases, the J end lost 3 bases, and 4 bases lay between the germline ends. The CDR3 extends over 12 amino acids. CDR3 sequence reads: CAISANNQPQHF. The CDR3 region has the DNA TGTGCCATCAGTGCCAACAATCAGCCCCAGCATTTT.

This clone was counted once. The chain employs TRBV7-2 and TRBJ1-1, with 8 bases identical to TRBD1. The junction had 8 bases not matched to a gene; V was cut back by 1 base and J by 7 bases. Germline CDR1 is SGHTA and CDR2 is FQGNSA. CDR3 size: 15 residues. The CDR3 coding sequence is TGTGCCAGCAGCTTAGTCGCCAGGGGGCTAAATGAAGCTTTCTTT. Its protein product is CASSLVARGLNEAFF. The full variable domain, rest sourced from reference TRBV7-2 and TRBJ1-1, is GAGVSQSPSNKVTEKGKDVELRCDPISGHTALYWYRQSLGQGLEFLIYFQGNSAPDKSGLPSDRFSAERTGGSVSTLTIQRTQQEDSAVYLCASSLVARGLNEAFFGQGTRLTVV.